The clone carrying this T cell receptor (beta chain) came up a few times. This sample stems from a study of shared clonotypes between healthy human individuals. Per the germline V gene, CDR1 is SNHLY and CDR2 is FYNNEI. V shed 6 bases and J shed 3 bases, with 17 bases lying between them. This CDR3 is 15 amino acids long. Original data processing: Without quality scores, immunoSEQ junctional reads could not be filtered like full-length reads. TCRdb's table, derived via immunoSEQ multiplex PCR, lists solely in-frame clones and lacks some. The DNA was the basis for D and trimming; V, J and clone size are from that table. The sample includes 2,500,000 or so clones, more than 85% of them seen just once.

Sequencing was done on a sample of naive CD4+ T cells from PBMCs. As to subset: CD45RA+ positively selected. The receptor was isolated from a man between 18 and 35 years old in good health. Some clones in this sample may be carry-over from other donors' samples. This rearrangement joins TRBV2 to TRBJ1-2, with D unclear. This chain's CDR3 is CASSPQREPDYGYTF. The CDR3 coding sequence is TGTGCCAGCAGCCCTCAAAGGGAGCCAGACTATGGCTACACCTTC.